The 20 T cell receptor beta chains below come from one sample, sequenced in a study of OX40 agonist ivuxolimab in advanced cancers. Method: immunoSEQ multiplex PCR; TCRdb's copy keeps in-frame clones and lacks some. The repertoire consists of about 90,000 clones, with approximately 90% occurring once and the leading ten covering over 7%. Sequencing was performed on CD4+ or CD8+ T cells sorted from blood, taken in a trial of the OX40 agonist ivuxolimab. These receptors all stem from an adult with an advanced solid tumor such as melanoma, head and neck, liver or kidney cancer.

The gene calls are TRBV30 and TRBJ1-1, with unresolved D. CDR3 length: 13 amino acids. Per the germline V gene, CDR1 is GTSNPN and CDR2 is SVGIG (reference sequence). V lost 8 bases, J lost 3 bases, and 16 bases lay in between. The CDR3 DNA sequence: TGTGCCCGAAGTTTGAGTGGGGACACTGAAGCTTTCTTT. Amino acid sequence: CARSLSGDTEAFF. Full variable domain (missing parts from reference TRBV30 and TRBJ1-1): SQTIHQWPATLVQPVGSPLSLECTVEGTSNPNLYWYRQAAGRGLQLLFYSVGIGQISSEVPQNLSASRPQDRQFILSSKKLLLSDSGFYLCARSLSGDTEAFFGQGTRLTVV.

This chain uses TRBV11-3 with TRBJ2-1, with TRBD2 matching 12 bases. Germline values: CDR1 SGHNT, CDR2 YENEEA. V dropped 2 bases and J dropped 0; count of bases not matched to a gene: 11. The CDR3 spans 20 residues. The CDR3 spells CASSLRTSGVGAVSYNEQFF. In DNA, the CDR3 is TGTGCCAGCAGCTTAAGGACTAGCGGGGTAGGCGCGGTCTCCTACAATGAGCAGTTCTTC.

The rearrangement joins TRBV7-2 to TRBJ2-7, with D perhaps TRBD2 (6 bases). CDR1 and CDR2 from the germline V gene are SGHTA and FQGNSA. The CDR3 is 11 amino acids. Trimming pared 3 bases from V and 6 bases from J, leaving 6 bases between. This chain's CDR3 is CASSFGGEQYF. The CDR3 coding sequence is TGTGCCAGCAGCTTCGGGGGCGAGCAGTACTTC.

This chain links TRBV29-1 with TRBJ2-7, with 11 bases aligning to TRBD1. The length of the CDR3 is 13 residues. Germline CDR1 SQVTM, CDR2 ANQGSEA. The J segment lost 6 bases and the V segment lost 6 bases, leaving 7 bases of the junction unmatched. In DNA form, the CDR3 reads TGCAGCGTGGCGGACAGGGGGCTGGGCGAGCAGTACTTC. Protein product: CSVADRGLGEQYF.

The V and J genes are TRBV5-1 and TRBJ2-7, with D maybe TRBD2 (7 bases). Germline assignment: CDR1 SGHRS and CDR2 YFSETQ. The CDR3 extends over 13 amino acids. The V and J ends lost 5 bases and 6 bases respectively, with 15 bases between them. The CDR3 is CASSPRGAAEQYF. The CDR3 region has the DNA TGCGCCAGCAGTCCTCGGGGGGCGGCCGAGCAGTACTTC.

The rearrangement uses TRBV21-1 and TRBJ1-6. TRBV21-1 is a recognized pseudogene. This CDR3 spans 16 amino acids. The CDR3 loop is CASSRTGGGDNSPLHF. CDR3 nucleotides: TGTGCCAGCAGCAGGACCGGAGGCGGTGATAATTCACCCCTCCACTTT.

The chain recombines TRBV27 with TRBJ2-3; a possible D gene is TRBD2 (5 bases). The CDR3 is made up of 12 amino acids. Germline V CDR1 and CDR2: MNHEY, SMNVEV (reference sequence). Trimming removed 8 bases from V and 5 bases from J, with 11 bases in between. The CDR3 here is CASGLTGDTQYF. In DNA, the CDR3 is TGTGCCAGCGGACTTACGGGAGATACGCAGTATTTT.

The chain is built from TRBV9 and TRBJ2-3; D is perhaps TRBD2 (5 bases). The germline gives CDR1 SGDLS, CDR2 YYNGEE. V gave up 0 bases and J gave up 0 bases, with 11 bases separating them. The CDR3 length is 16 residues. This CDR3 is CASSVVGSSSTDTQYF. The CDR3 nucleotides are TGTGCCAGCAGCGTAGTTGGGAGTTCTAGCACAGATACGCAGTATTTT.

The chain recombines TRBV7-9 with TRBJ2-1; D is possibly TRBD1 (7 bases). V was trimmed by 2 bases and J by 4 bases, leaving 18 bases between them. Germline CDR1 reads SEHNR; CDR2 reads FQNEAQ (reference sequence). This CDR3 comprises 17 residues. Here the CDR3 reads CASSLKSGGTFYNEQFF. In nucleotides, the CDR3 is TGTGCCAGCAGCTTAAAGTCAGGGGGGACATTTTACAATGAGCAGTTCTTC.

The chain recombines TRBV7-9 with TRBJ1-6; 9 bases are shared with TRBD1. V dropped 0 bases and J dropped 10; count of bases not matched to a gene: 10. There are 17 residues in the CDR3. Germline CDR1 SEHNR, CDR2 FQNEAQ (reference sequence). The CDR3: CASSLADPGQGNSPLHF. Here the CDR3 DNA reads TGTGCCAGCAGCTTAGCCGACCCGGGACAGGGCAACTCACCCCTCCACTTT.

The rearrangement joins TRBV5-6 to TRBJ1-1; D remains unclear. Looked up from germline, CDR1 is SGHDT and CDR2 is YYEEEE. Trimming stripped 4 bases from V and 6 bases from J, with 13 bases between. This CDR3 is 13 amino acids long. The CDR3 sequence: CASSLRIASEAFF. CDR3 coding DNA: TGTGCCAGCAGCCTAAGGATAGCGTCTGAAGCTTTCTTT.

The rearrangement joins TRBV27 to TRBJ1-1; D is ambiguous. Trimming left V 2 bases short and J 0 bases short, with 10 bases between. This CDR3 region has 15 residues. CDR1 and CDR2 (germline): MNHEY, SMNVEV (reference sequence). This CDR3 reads CASSLAPRLNTEAFF. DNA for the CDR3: TGTGCCAGCAGTTTAGCCCCTCGTTTGAACACTGAAGCTTTCTTT.

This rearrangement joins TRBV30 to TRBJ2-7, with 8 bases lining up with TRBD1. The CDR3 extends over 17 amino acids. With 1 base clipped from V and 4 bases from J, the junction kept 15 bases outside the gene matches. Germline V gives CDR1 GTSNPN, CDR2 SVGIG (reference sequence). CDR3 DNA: TGTGCCTGGAGTGACTACTTTTCAGGGGGCATAGCGTACGAGCAGTACTTC. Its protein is CAWSDYFSGGIAYEQYF.

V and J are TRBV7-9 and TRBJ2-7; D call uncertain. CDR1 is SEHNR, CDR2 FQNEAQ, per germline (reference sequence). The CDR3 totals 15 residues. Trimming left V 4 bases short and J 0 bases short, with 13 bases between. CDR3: CASSSPDTSSYEQYF. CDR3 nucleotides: TGTGCCAGCAGCTCTCCCGACACGAGCTCCTACGAGCAGTACTTC.

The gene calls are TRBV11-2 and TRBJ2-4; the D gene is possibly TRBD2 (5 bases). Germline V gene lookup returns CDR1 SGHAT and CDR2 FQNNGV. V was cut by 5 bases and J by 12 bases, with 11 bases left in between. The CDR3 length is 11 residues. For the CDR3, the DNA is TGTGCCAGCAGCCACGCGGGTAATCAGTACTTC. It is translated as CASSHAGNQYF.

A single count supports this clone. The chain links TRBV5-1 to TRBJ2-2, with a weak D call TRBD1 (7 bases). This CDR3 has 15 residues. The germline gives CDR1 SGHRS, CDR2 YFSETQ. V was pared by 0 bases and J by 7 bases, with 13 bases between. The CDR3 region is CASSLEAGGNGELFF. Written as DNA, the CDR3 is TGCGCCAGCAGCTTGGAGGCAGGGGGGAACGGGGAGCTGTTTTTT.

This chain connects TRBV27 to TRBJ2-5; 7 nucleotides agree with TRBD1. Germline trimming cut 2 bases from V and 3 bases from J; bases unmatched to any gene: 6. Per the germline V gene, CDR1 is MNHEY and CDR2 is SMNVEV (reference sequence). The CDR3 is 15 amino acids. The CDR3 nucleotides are TGTGCCAGCAGTTTAGGAACAGGGGAAGAAGAGACCCAGTACTTC. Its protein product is CASSLGTGEEETQYF.

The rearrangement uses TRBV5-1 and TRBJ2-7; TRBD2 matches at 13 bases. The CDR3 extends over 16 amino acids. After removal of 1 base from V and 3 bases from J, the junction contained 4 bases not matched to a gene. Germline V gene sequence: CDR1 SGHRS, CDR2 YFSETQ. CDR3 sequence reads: CASSLSGLAGSYEQYF. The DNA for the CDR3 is TGCGCCAGCAGCTTGTCGGGACTAGCGGGGAGCTACGAGCAGTACTTC. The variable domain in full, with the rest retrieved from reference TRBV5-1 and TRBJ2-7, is KAGVTQTPRYLIKTRGQQVTLSCSPISGHRSVSWYQQTPGQGLQFLFEYFSETQRNKGNFPGRFSGRQFSNSRSEMNVSTLELGDSALYLCASSLSGLAGSYEQYFGPGTRLTVT.

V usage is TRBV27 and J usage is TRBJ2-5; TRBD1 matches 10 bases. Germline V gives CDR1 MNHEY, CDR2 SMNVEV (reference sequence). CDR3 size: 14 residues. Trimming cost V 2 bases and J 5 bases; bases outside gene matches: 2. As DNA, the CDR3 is TGTGCCAGCAGTTTAGCGGGACAGGGGGAGACCCAGTACTTC. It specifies CASSLAGQGETQYF.

CDR3 sequence: CASSVGSYNEQFF. Here the CDR3 DNA reads TGCGCCAGCAGCGTAGGCTCCTACAATGAGCAGTTCTTC. The chain employs TRBV5-1 and TRBJ2-1; D remains ambiguous. This CDR3 is 13 amino acids long. Looked up from germline, CDR1 is SGHRS and CDR2 is YFSETQ. Trimming stripped 4 bases from V and 0 bases from J, with 5 bases between.